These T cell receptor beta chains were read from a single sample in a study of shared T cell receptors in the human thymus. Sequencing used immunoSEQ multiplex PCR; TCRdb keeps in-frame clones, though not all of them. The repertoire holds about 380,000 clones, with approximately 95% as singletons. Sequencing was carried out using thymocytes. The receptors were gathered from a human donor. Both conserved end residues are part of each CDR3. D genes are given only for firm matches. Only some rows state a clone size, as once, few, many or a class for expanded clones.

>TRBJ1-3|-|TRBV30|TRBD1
CAWSVRGDRGFPPSGNTIYF
TGTGCCTGGAGTGTACGAGGGGACAGGGGATTCCCTCCCTCTGGAAACACCATATATTTT
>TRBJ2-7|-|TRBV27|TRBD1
CASSFHRGFGTYEQYF
TGTGCCAGCAGTTTCCACAGGGGGTTCGGAACCTACGAGCAGTACTTC
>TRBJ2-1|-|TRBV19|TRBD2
CATAGGSSYNEQFF
TGTGCCACGGCCGGCGGGAGCTCCTACAATGAGCAGTTCTTC
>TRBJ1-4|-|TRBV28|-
CASSAPGPTNEKLFF
TGTGCCAGCAGTGCCCCTGGCCCGACTAATGAAAAACTGTTTTTT
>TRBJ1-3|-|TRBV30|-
CAWSGRRLGNTIYF
TGTGCCTGGAGTGGACGGAGATTGGGAAACACCATATATTTT
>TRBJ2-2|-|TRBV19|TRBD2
CAAEGLAGTGELFF
TGTGCCGCCGAGGGACTAGCGGGAACCGGGGAGCTGTTTTTT
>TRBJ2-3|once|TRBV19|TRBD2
CASNNLGLAGGPADTQYF
TGTGCCAGTAATAATCTCGGACTAGCGGGAGGGCCGGCAGATACGCAGTATTTT
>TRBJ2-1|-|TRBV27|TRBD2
CASSLCPRLADYNEQFF
TGTGCCAGCAGTTTATGTCCTCGACTAGCGGACTACAATGAGCAGTTCTTC
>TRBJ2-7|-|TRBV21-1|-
CASSKEKGGRTTYEQYF
TGTGCCAGCAGCAAAGAAAAAGGCGGGAGGACCACCTACGAGCAGTACTTC
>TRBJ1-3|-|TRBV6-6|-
CASGASGNTIYF
TGTGCCAGCGGGGCCTCTGGAAACACCATATATTTT
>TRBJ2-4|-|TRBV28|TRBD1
CASASTDRRTPHGGKNIQYF
TGTGCCAGCGCTTCAACGGACAGGCGTACACCCCACGGAGGCAAAAACATTCAGTACTTC
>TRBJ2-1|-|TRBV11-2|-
CASSYGADNEQFF
TGTGCCAGCAGCTACGGTGCCGACAATGAGCAGTTCTTC
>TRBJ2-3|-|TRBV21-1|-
CASSKKFTPSTDTQYF
TGTGCCAGCAGCAAAAAGTTCACACCCAGCACAGATACGCAGTATTTT
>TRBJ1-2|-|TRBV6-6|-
CASSYSGRGYTF
TGTGCCAGCAGTTACTCAGGGCGGGGCTACACCTTC
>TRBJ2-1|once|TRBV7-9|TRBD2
CASSLEAGAGLASYNEQFF
TGTGCCAGCAGCTTAGAGGCAGGGGCGGGACTAGCTTCCTACAATGAGCAGTTCTTC
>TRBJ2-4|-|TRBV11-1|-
CASSCREGKAKNIQYF
TGTGCCAGCAGCTGCAGAGAGGGGAAGGCCAAAAACATTCAGTACTTC
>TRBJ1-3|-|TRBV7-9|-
CASSPTGDRRSGNTIYF
TGTGCCAGCAGCCCTACAGGAGACAGACGCTCTGGAAACACCATATATTTT
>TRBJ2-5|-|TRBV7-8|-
CASSSFPQETQYF
TGTGCCAGCAGCTCGTTCCCCCAAGAGACCCAGTACTTC
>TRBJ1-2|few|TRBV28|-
CASSFSYYGYTF
TGTGCCAGCAGTTTCTCGTACTATGGCTACACCTTC
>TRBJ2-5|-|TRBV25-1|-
CASSEFRDPPQETQYF
TGTGCCAGCAGTGAATTTCGGGACCCCCCACAGGAGACCCAGTACTTC
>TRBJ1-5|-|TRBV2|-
CASSDKAKKDQPQHF
TGTGCCAGCAGTGATAAGGCAAAGAAGGATCAGCCCCAGCATTTT
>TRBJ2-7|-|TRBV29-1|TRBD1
CSVEGETGTGAYEQYF
TGCAGCGTTGAAGGGGAAACCGGGACAGGGGCCTACGAGCAGTACTTC
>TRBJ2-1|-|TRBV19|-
CATIRGSANNEQFF
TGTGCCACTATCCGGGGTAGCGCCAACAATGAGCAGTTCTTC
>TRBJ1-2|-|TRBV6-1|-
CASSEAASPEMSGYTF
TGTGCCAGCAGTGAAGCCGCCAGCCCCGAGATGTCCGGCTACACCTTC
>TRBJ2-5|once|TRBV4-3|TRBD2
CASSQEPVGTSGRASVQETQYF
TGCGCCAGCAGCCAGGAACCCGTGGGGACTAGCGGGAGGGCCTCAGTCCAAGAGACCCAGTACTTC
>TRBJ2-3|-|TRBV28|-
CASSLSGSTDTQYF
TGTGCCAGCAGTTTATCAGGTAGCACAGATACGCAGTATTTT
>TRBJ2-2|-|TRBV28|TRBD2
CASRQAGINTGELFF
TGTGCCAGCAGACAAGCGGGGATCAACACCGGGGAGCTGTTTTTT
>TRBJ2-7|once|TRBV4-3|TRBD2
CASSQVKREEYEQYF
TGCGCCAGCAGCCAAGTGAAGCGGGAGGAGTACGAGCAGTACTTC
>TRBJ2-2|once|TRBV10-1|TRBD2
CASPIGGDYTGELFF
TGCGCCAGCCCCATTGGGGGGGACTACACCGGGGAGCTGTTTTTT
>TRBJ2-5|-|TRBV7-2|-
CASSLDIRSWETQYF
TGTGCCAGCAGCTTAGATATCAGGTCTTGGGAGACCCAGTACTTC
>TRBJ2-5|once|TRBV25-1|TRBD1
CASTSRDRAQETQYF
TGTGCCAGCACCTCCCGGGACAGAGCGCAAGAGACCCAGTACTTC
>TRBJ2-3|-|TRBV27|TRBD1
CASIQGPGQGTDTQYF
TGTGCCAGCATCCAAGGACCCGGACAGGGTACAGATACGCAGTATTTT
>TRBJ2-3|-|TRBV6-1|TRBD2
CASSGGTSGRLTDTQYF
TGTGCCAGCAGTGGAGGGACTAGCGGGAGATTAACAGATACGCAGTATTTT
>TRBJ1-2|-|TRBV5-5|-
CASSPEYGRRRNYGYTF
TGTGCCAGCAGCCCCGAGTATGGGCGGCGAAGAAACTATGGCTACACCTTC
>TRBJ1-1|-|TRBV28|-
CASSFLTRTGDTEAFF
TGTGCCAGCAGTTTCCTAACACGGACCGGTGACACTGAAGCTTTCTTT
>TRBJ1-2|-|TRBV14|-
CASSQEGTDVQNGYTF
TGTGCCAGCAGCCAAGAGGGGACCGACGTTCAAAATGGCTACACCTTC
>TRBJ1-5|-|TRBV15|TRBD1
CATSRENSGTGYSNQPQHF
TGTGCCACCAGCAGAGAAAATTCCGGGACAGGTTATAGCAATCAGCCCCAGCATTTT
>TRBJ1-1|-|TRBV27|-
CASRGTFYTEAFF
TGTGCCAGCAGGGGGACGTTCTACACTGAAGCTTTCTTT
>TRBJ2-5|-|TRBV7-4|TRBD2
CASSFPTSGVKETQYF
TGTGCCAGCAGCTTCCCGACTAGCGGGGTTAAAGAGACCCAGTACTTC
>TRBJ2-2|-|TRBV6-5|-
CASSTDGDTGELFF
TGTGCCAGCAGTACCGATGGGGACACCGGGGAGCTGTTTTTT
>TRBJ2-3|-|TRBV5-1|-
CASSSHEADRSADTQYF
TGCGCCAGCAGCTCTCACGAAGCGGATCGATCGGCAGATACGCAGTATTTT
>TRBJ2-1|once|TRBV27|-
CASSTTLYNEQFF
TGTGCCAGCAGCACTACCCTCTACAATGAGCAGTTCTTC
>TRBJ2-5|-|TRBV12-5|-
CASAFGETQYF
TGTGCTAGTGCTTTCGGGGAGACCCAGTACTTC
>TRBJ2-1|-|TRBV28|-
CASSSHLIAPLYNEQFF
TGTGCCAGCAGTTCCCACCTCATTGCCCCACTATACAATGAGCAGTTCTTC
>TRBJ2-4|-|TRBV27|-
CASSLGSGQNALAKNIQYF
TGTGCCAGCAGTTTGGGGTCAGGGCAGAACGCTCTAGCCAAAAACATTCAGTACTTC
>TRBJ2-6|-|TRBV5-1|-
CASSLVTGAVFSGANVLTF
TGCGCCAGCAGCTTGGTTACGGGAGCTGTATTTTCGGGGGCCAACGTCCTGACTTTC
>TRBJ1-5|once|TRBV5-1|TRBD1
CASSLEGTGGQPQHF
TGCGCCAGCAGCTTGGAAGGGACAGGGGGTCAGCCCCAGCATTTT
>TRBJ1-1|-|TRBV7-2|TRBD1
CASSPPADREFRMTEAFF
TGTGCCAGCAGCCCTCCGGCGGACAGGGAGTTTAGAATGACTGAAGCTTTCTTT
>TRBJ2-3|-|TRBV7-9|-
CASSPWGAPYF
TGTGCCAGCAGCCCCTGGGGGGCCCCTTATTTT
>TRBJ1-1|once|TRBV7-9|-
CASSFWGTEAFF
TGTGCCAGCAGCTTCTGGGGCACTGAAGCTTTCTTT
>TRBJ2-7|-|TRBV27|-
CASSFVPHLEQYF
TGTGCCAGCAGTTTCGTGCCACACCTCGAGCAGTACTTC
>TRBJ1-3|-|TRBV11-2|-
CASSLDGGHSGNTIYF
TGTGCCAGCAGCTTAGATGGGGGACACTCTGGAAACACCATATATTTT
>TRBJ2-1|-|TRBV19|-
CASSPSGVYNEQFF
TGTGCCAGTAGTCCCAGCGGCGTCTACAATGAGCAGTTCTTC
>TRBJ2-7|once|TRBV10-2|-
CASNPDPRQVGEQYF
TGCGCCAGCAACCCCGACCCGCGACAGGTGGGCGAGCAGTACTTC
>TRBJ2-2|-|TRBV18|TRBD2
CASSPQSGSGFTNTGELFF
TGTGCCAGCTCGCCACAGAGCGGGAGCGGGTTCACGAACACCGGGGAGCTGTTTTTT
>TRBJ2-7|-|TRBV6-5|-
CASSRLGSSYEQYF
TGTGCCAGCAGTCGTCTCGGCAGCTCCTACGAGCAGTACTTC
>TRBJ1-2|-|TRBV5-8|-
CASRGKLHYGYTF
TGTGCCAGCAGGGGGAAACTACACTATGGCTACACCTTC
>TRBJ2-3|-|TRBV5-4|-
CASSLARGTQYF
TGTGCCAGCAGCTTAGCGAGGGGTACGCAGTATTTT
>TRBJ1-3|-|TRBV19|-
CASSESEGTPGNTIYF
TGTGCCAGTAGTGAATCGGAAGGGACCCCTGGAAACACCATATATTTT
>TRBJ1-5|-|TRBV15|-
CATSRAPGTRGQPQHF
TGTGCCACCAGCAGAGCCCCCGGGACACGTGGCCAGCCCCAGCATTTT